This T cell receptor (beta chain) was identified in a study of shared clonotypes between healthy human individuals. General study results and limits: The naive CD4 repertoires of several donors were compared, and 5% to 6.5% of clonotypes were shared. Compared with memory subsets, naive subsets generally had larger estimated richness.

To note about this clone: Its antigen is unidentified.

Assay: immunoSEQ multiplex PCR; the TCRdb copy retains only in-frame clones and omits some. The sample shows about 960,000 clones, over 60% of them seen only once. Between the trimmed V and J ends, which lost 0 bases and 4 bases, there was a span of 12 bases. CDR3 length equals 15 residues. Germline CDR1 and CDR2: LGHNA and YNFKEQ. Sequencing was performed on memory CD4+ T cells sorted from blood. Sample subset: CD45RA-negative fraction. The V call is TRBV4-2, the J call TRBJ2-5; maybe TRBD2 (7 bases). This TCR was sampled from a man between 18 and 29 years old in good health. The CDR3: CASSQDPGGLETQYF. CDR3 in DNA: TGTGCCAGCAGCCAAGATCCCGGGGGGCTAGAGACCCAGTACTTC.